This TCR beta chain was sequenced for a study of blood T cell repertoires in COVID-19. Data came from immunoSEQ multiplex PCR; TCRdb stores just in-frame clones and leaves some out. The sample lists under 450,000 clones, approximately 86% seen once, with roughly 7.2% in the top ten. The CDR3 length is 13 residues. V was clipped by 8 bases and J by 4 bases; unmatched bases: 3. Germline assignment: CDR1 SGHTA and CDR2 FQGNSA. The Seattle site enrolled patients during active infection and followed them longitudinally. The chain is built from TRBV7-2 and TRBJ2-2; 8 bases are a match to TRBD2. The sequence was obtained from a woman aged 60-70 years with COVID-19, enrolled during active disease. Sequences were obtained from peripheral blood. DNA of the CDR3: TGTGCCAGCTCACTAGCGGCCACCGGGGAGCTGTTTTTT. Its translation: CASSLAATGELFF.